The next 29 T cell receptor beta chains were all read from a single sample in a study of OX40 agonist ivuxolimab in advanced cancers. The repertoire was sequenced with immunoSEQ multiplex PCR; TCRdb's copy has only in-frame clones and lacks some. The data contain under 80,000 clones, approximately 83% of them singletons. The input for sequencing was CD4+ or CD8+ T cells sorted from blood, taken in a trial of the OX40 agonist ivuxolimab. The receptors shown here come from an adult with an advanced solid tumor such as melanoma, head and neck, liver or kidney cancer.

The DNA of the CDR3 is TGTGCCAGCAGCCAAACAGGGTACGACGAGCAGTACTTC. Protein product: CASSQTGYDEQYF. This chain joins TRBV7-3 and TRBJ2-7, with D possibly being TRBD1 (6 bases). CDR1 SGHTA and CDR2 FQGTGA come from the germline V gene. This CDR3 has 13 residues. The V end was cut by 5 bases, the J end by 5 bases, with 13 bases between.

The chain links TRBV7-3 to TRBJ1-2; 8 bases are shared with TRBD1. CDR3 length: 13 amino acids. Unmatched junction bases numbered 2, after V lost 5 bases and J lost 3 bases. Germline CDR1 is SGHTA and CDR2 is FQGTGA. The CDR3 sequence is CASSAGQDYGYTF. The CDR3 DNA reads TGTGCCAGCAGCGCGGGACAGGACTATGGCTACACCTTC.

The CDR3 DNA follows: TGTGCCAGCAGTGACTTGGGGGCTGAAGCTTTCTTT. Translation: CASSDLGAEAFF. The J gene is TRBJ1-1, the V gene TRBV2; possible D gene TRBD1, 5 bases. The V end was cut by 3 bases, the J end by 6 bases, with 8 bases between. This CDR3 contains 12 residues. Per the germline V gene, CDR1 is SNHLY and CDR2 is FYNNEI.

Here the CDR3 DNA reads TGTGCCAGCAGCACCCAAGGCGGGGGGAACACTGAAGCTTTCTTT. Translated, it gives CASSTQGGGNTEAFF. The V and J genes are TRBV7-2 and TRBJ1-1; possible D gene TRBD1, 5 bases. Germline CDR1 and CDR2: SGHTA and FQGNSA. The CDR3 covers 15 residues. The V and J ends lost 5 bases and 1 base respectively, with 14 bases between them.

The rearrangement joins TRBV6-6 to TRBJ1-3; D gene unclear. CDR3 length equals 16 residues. V lost 0 bases to trimming and J lost 0 bases, with 9 bases between them. The germline CDR1 and CDR2 sequences are MNHNY and SVGAGI (reference sequence). CDR3 sequence: CASSYSTGSSGNTIYF. The CDR3 region has the DNA TGTGCCAGCAGTTACTCGACCGGGAGCTCTGGAAACACCATATATTTT.

V and J are TRBV7-2 and TRBJ2-1; the match to TRBD1 covers 7 bases. Germline V gives CDR1 SGHTA, CDR2 FQGNSA. With V trimmed by 5 bases and J by 6 bases, 10 bases remained unmatched. CDR3 length equals 15 residues. The CDR3 region has the DNA TGTGCCAGCAGCCCCAGGGGGACACCGTTCAATGAGCAGTTCTTC. Residues: CASSPRGTPFNEQFF.

The V and J genes are TRBV18 and TRBJ2-5; possibly TRBD2 for D (7 bases). Per germline, CDR1 KGHSH and CDR2 LQKENI. V dropped 6 bases and J dropped 3 bases, with 17 bases sitting between them. CDR3 length equals 15 residues. The CDR3 coding sequence is TGTGCCAGCTCCCTCCGGGGCGGGGGCGAAGAGACCCAGTACTTC. Its translation: CASSLRGGGEETQYF.

The chain links TRBV6-5 to TRBJ1-1; possible D gene TRBD1, 5 bases. V was clipped by 10 bases and J by 0 bases, with 12 bases between them. The CDR3 has 13 amino acids. CDR1 MNHEY and CDR2 SVGAGI come from the germline V gene. CDR3 sequence (DNA): TGTGCCATAGGACGGGGGATGAACACTGAAGCTTTCTTT. Translation: CAIGRGMNTEAFF.

The chain joins TRBV28 to TRBJ1-3, with a tentative D call TRBD1 (6 bases). This CDR3 region has 14 residues. In germline, CDR1 is MDHEN, CDR2 SYDVKM. The V gene lost 2 bases and the J gene lost 7 bases, with 12 bases spanning the gap. The CDR3 loop reads CASSLPGARNTIYF. The DNA for the CDR3 is TGTGCCAGCAGTTTACCGGGGGCGAGGAACACCATATATTTT.

The V gene is TRBV6-5, the J gene TRBJ1-2, with D tentatively TRBD1 (6 bases). This CDR3 region has 13 residues. Germline loops: CDR1 MNHEY, CDR2 SVGAGI. The V gene lost 8 bases and the J gene lost 3 bases, with 13 bases spanning the gap. The CDR3 region is CASGTQGDYGYTF. The CDR3 nucleotides are TGTGCCAGCGGCACACAGGGAGACTATGGCTACACCTTC.

This chain connects TRBV10-3 to TRBJ2-7, with 8 bases aligning to TRBD2. Germline trimming cut 5 bases from V and 5 bases from J; bases unmatched to any gene: 5. The germline V gene has CDR1 ENHRY and CDR2 SYGVKD. This CDR3 comprises 13 residues. The CDR3 protein is CAISQAGEDEQYF. Here the CDR3 DNA reads TGTGCCATCAGTCAAGCGGGAGAGGACGAGCAGTACTTC.

The rearrangement links TRBV7-2 to TRBJ1-1, with 9 bases that match TRBD1. The germline V gene has CDR1 SGHTA and CDR2 FQGNSA. The CDR3 covers 16 residues. Germline trimming cut 7 bases from V and 6 bases from J; bases unmatched to any gene: 15. The CDR3, as DNA: TGTGCCAGCACAGGAATAAACAGGGGGCGCAGCTCTGAAGCTTTCTTT. This codes for CASTGINRGRSSEAFF.

The chain combines TRBV19 with TRBJ1-6; TRBD1 matches at 10 bases. Losses at the gene ends were 7 bases for V and 8 bases for J; bases not matched to a gene: 8. The CDR3 is made up of 15 amino acids. Germline CDR1 reads LNHDA; CDR2 reads SQIVND (reference sequence). The CDR3, as DNA: TGTGCCAGTAAACGGGACAGGGGAGTGTATTCACCCCTCCACTTT. This sequence encodes CASKRDRGVYSPLHF.

This rearrangement joins TRBV4-3 to TRBJ2-2; D not certain. V gave up 3 bases and J gave up 1 base, with 9 bases separating them. The CDR3 contains 15 residues. Germline assignment: CDR1 LGHNA and CDR2 YSLEER. In DNA form, the CDR3 reads TGCGCCAGCAGCCAGCGACTGGAGAACACCGGGGAGCTGTTTTTT. Its translation: CASSQRLENTGELFF.

Here the CDR3 DNA reads TGCAGTGCTACATACACAGATACGCAGTATTTT. Translating it yields CSATYTDTQYF. The chain employs TRBV20-1 and TRBJ2-3; no clear D. With 4 bases removed from V and 2 bases from J, the gap between germline ends came to 4 bases. Germline V lookup: CDR1 DFQATT, CDR2 SNEGSKA (reference sequence). The CDR3 loop spans 11 amino acids.

The chain links TRBV10-2 to TRBJ1-2, with 10 bases identical to TRBD1. CDR3 length equals 15 residues. Unmatched junction bases numbered 9, after V lost 3 bases and J lost 8 bases. Per the germline V gene, CDR1 is WSHSY and CDR2 is SAAADI. CDR3 loop: CASSEGTGEKKGYTF. CDR3 sequence (DNA): TGCGCCAGCAGTGAAGGGACAGGGGAGAAGAAAGGCTACACCTTC.

This chain connects TRBV28 to TRBJ2-1; 11 nucleotides line up with TRBD2. The CDR3 totals 16 residues. Germline lookup yields CDR1 MDHEN and CDR2 SYDVKM. With V trimmed by 6 bases and J by 6 bases, 10 bases remained unmatched. The CDR3 protein is CASSPWVAGGPNEQFF. For the CDR3, the DNA is TGTGCCAGCAGCCCCTGGGTAGCGGGAGGGCCCAATGAGCAGTTCTTC.

This sequence joins TRBV2 and TRBJ2-2, with D possibly matching TRBD1 (6 bases). CDR1 is SNHLY, CDR2 FYNNEI, per germline. The CDR3 is 17 residues long. V lost 5 bases and J 1 base, leaving 17 bases between the germline ends. The CDR3 spells CASSFSIGTQNTGELFF. CDR3 bases: TGTGCCAGCAGTTTCTCAATCGGGACACAGAACACCGGGGAGCTGTTTTTT.

The chain recombines TRBV6-1 with TRBJ1-2, with 7 bases that match TRBD1. Germline-derived CDR1 and CDR2 are MNHNS and SASEGT. Unmatched junction bases numbered 11, after V lost 4 bases and J lost 0 bases. The CDR3 sequence is 17 residues long. CDR3 protein: CASSAQWDSIANYGYTF. The CDR3 DNA follows: TGTGCCAGCAGTGCCCAATGGGACAGTATAGCTAACTATGGCTACACCTTC.

The genes are TRBV6-6 and TRBJ1-6; D unresolved. This CDR3 has 15 amino acids. The germline CDR1 and CDR2 sequences are MNHNY and SVGAGI (reference sequence). The germline V and J ends were trimmed by 10 bases and 10 bases, with 23 bases remaining between them. The CDR3 DNA reads TGTGCCACTAAACTTGCCGGGAGTGATGGCTCACCCCTCCACTTT. The encoded protein is CATKLAGSDGSPLHF.

This chain links TRBV5-1 with TRBJ2-1; 13 positions match TRBD2. Germline CDR1 and CDR2: SGHRS and YFSETQ. This CDR3 is built from 16 residues. The V segment lost 4 bases and the J segment 4 bases; nucleotides outside the gene matches: 5. The CDR3 sequence is CASSPGTSGNYNEQFF. CDR3 coding DNA: TGCGCCAGCAGCCCAGGGACTAGCGGGAATTACAATGAGCAGTTCTTC.

The V gene is TRBV28, the J gene TRBJ1-5, with D maybe TRBD1 (6 bases). Germline lookup yields CDR1 MDHEN and CDR2 SYDVKM. The CDR3 is 15 amino acids. With 7 bases removed from V and 2 bases from J, the gap between germline ends came to 15 bases. The CDR3 DNA reads TGTGCCAGCAATCAATTCTCAGGGGGCAATCAGCCCCAGCATTTT. Translation gives CASNQFSGGNQPQHF.

The rearrangement uses TRBV23-1 and TRBJ1-1, with TRBD1 identical over 8 bases. TRBV23-1 is an ORF; its function is uncertain. Germline trimming cut 2 bases from V and 0 bases from J; bases unmatched to any gene: 11. This CDR3 region has 18 residues. CDR3 amino acids: CASSQLVPGGQVNTEAFF. The CDR3 DNA is TGCGCCAGCAGTCAACTGGTCCCCGGGGGACAGGTGAACACTGAAGCTTTCTTT.

This chain links TRBV6-5 with TRBJ2-1, with 11 bases aligning to TRBD2. This CDR3 has 15 amino acids. V was pared by 7 bases and J by 5 bases, with 7 bases of the junction left unmatched. Per the germline V gene, CDR1 is MNHEY and CDR2 is SVGAGI. The CDR3 DNA is TGTGCCAGCACTACCCTAGCGGGAGGAAACAATGAGCAGTTCTTC. Protein: CASTTLAGGNNEQFF.

The rearrangement joins TRBV29-1 to TRBJ2-7; D uncertain. There are 11 residues in the CDR3. Germline CDR1 is SQVTM and CDR2 is ANQGSEA. The V and J ends lost 0 bases and 7 bases respectively, with 7 bases between them. In nucleotides, the CDR3 is TGCAGCGTTGAAGAAGCTGATGAGCAGTACTTC. It is translated as CSVEEADEQYF.

This chain joins TRBV27 and TRBJ2-3; TRBD2 matches 13 bases. J gave up 4 bases and V 4 bases, and 5 bases lay outside the gene matches. CDR3 length equals 16 residues. CDR1 is MNHEY, CDR2 SMNVEV, per germline (reference sequence). CDR3 coding DNA: TGTGCCAGCAGTTCGTGGACTAGCGGGAGCCCAGATACGCAGTATTTT. It yields the protein CASSSWTSGSPDTQYF.

This chain uses TRBV7-9 with TRBJ1-2; 9 nucleotides align to TRBD1. The V segment lost 0 bases and the J segment 6 bases; nucleotides outside the gene matches: 2. The CDR3 has 14 residues. CDR1 SEHNR and CDR2 FQNEAQ come from the germline V gene (reference sequence). The CDR3 DNA follows: TGTGCCAGCAGCTTAGCCGGGACAGGGAATGGCTACACCTTC. Translation: CASSLAGTGNGYTF.

The chain has TRBV10-3 and TRBJ1-6; 8 bases line up with TRBD1. Losses at the gene ends were 5 bases for V and 10 bases for J; bases not matched to a gene: 13. The germline gives CDR1 ENHRY, CDR2 SYGVKD. The CDR3 sequence is 16 residues long. The CDR3 nucleotides read TGTGCCATCAGTTTGGACAGGGAGTCGTCAGGCTCACCCCTCCACTTT. This codes for CAISLDRESSGSPLHF.

The chain uses TRBV30 and TRBJ1-1; D gene ambiguous. Germline loops: CDR1 GTSNPN, CDR2 SVGIG (reference sequence). The V gene lost 0 bases and the J gene lost 7 bases, with 9 bases spanning the gap. The CDR3 sequence is 12 residues long. The CDR3 loop reads CAWSVLGGEAFF. The CDR3 DNA is TGTGCCTGGAGTGTACTGGGCGGTGAAGCTTTCTTT.